The 14 T cell receptor beta chains below come from one sample, sequenced in a study of identical twins. TCRdb fed the 5' RACE reads into MiXCR, producing one record per CDR3 protein. The data show 250,000 to 300,000 distinct CDR3 sequences, less than 9.5% seen once. The data also belong to a second study, concerning yellow fever vaccine responses in identical twins.

Source material: CD8+ T cells sorted from blood. The receptors derive from a woman younger than 35 in good health.

The CDR3 DNA sequence: TGCAGTGCTAGAACAAAGGAGGGGAGGCTACTTAATCAGCCCCAGCATTTT. Its protein product is CSARTKEGRLLNQPQHF. The genes are TRBV20-1 and TRBJ1-5, with a possible D match to TRBD1 (5 bases). CDR1 is DFQATT, CDR2 SNEGSKA, per germline (reference sequence). This CDR3 is built from 17 residues. V was pared by 2 bases and J by 4 bases, with 21 bases between.

This clonotype was detected many times. The CDR3 region is CASSQDFRFGLSEQFF. Written as DNA, the CDR3 is TGCGCCAGCAGCCAAGATTTTCGTTTTGGTCTCAGTGAGCAGTTCTTC. This chain connects TRBV4-3 to TRBJ2-1; D uncertain. Germline CDR1 is LGHNA and CDR2 is YSLEER. Trimming pared 0 bases from V and 9 bases from J, leaving 18 bases between. This CDR3 region has 16 residues.

A few counts support this clonotype. The chain is built from TRBV5-1 and TRBJ2-1; maybe TRBD1 (6 bases). Germline-derived CDR1 and CDR2 are SGHRS and YFSETQ. Trimming removed 4 bases from V and 5 bases from J, with 19 bases in between. This CDR3 comprises 16 residues. The CDR3 region is CASSVIQGPPNNEQFF. The CDR3 region has the DNA TGCGCCAGCAGCGTAATACAGGGACCGCCCAACAATGAGCAGTTCTTC. The full variable domain, with the rest looked up from reference TRBV5-1 and TRBJ2-1, is KAGVTQTPRYLIKTRGQQVTLSCSPISGHRSVSWYQQTPGQGLQFLFEYFSETQRNKGNFPGRFSGRQFSNSRSEMNVSTLELGDSALYLCASSVIQGPPNNEQFFGPGTRLTVL.

This clonotype has just a few counts. The chain has TRBV30 and TRBJ2-1; the match to TRBD2 covers 11 bases. From germline, CDR1 is GTSNPN and CDR2 SVGIG (reference sequence). CDR3 length equals 16 residues. Trimming cost V 1 base and J 3 bases; bases outside gene matches: 5. The DNA of the CDR3 is TGTGCCTGGAGTGGGGGTAGCGGGAGGGTCTACAATGAGCAGTTCTTC. Amino acid sequence: CAWSGGSGRVYNEQFF.

This clonotype has more than one count but fewer than ten. V gene TRBV6-4 combines with J gene TRBJ2-2; 10 positions agree with TRBD1. The CDR3 has 16 residues. The ends lost 6 bases at V and 6 bases at J; junction bases unmatched: 10. Germline V gives CDR1 MRHNA, CDR2 SNTAGT. The CDR3 nucleotides read TGTGCCAGCAGCCGGGACAGGGGACAAGGTGCCGGGGAGCTGTTTTTT. Its translation: CASSRDRGQGAGELFF.

This clonotype was recorded at least ten times. This chain uses TRBV5-1 with TRBJ2-1; D is possibly TRBD1 (5 bases). The V and J ends lost 4 bases and 7 bases respectively, with 18 bases between them. Germline CDR1 and CDR2: SGHRS and YFSETQ. The length of the CDR3 is 15 residues. DNA for the CDR3: TGCGCCAGCAGCCCTAGAGGCAGGGCAGGGAATGAGCAGTTCTTC. Its translation is CASSPRGRAGNEQFF.

Ten or more counts support this clonotype. This chain uses TRBV10-3 with TRBJ2-2; no definite D call. Looked up from germline, CDR1 is ENHRY and CDR2 is SYGVKD. The CDR3 sequence is 14 residues long. Trimming stripped 3 bases from V and 3 bases from J, with 8 bases between. The CDR3: CAISDGVDTGELFF. The CDR3 nucleotides read TGTGCCATCAGTGATGGGGTGGACACCGGGGAGCTGTTTTTT.

This clonotype was seen more than once but under ten times. The CDR3 loop reads CASRLAGISTDTQYF. CDR3 nucleotide sequence: TGTGCCAGTCGACTAGCGGGGATTAGCACAGATACGCAGTATTTT. The chain carries TRBV6-4 and TRBJ2-3; 11 bases are shared with TRBD2. This CDR3 comprises 15 residues. V gave up 9 bases and J gave up 0 bases; unmatched junction bases: 5. Germline V gene data show CDR1 as MRHNA and CDR2 as SNTAGT.

The table lists this clonotype with a few counts. V usage is TRBV12-3 or TRBV12-4 and J usage is TRBJ2-2; 10 nucleotides line up with TRBD2. This CDR3 spans 16 amino acids. Trimming at V came to 5 bases and at J to 5 bases, leaving 8 bases not matched to a gene. Here the CDR3 DNA reads TGTGCCAGCAGTCCCCTGGGACTAGCGTCAACCGGGGAGCTGTTTTTT. Its translation: CASSPLGLASTGELFF.

In this sample, this clonotype turned up many times. The CDR3 sequence is CASSLPGDADTQYF. The CDR3 DNA is TGTGCCAGCAGCTTACCGGGGGATGCAGATACGCAGTATTTT. This chain joins TRBV11-1 and TRBJ2-3; possibly TRBD2 for D (6 bases). This CDR3 comprises 14 residues. Germline V gene data show CDR1 as SGHAT and CDR2 as FQDESV (reference sequence). The V end was cut by 2 bases, the J end by 4 bases, with 10 bases between.

The genes are TRBV7-9 and TRBJ2-5, with D possibly called TRBD1 or TRBD2 (5 bases each). Trimming took off 5 bases at V and 0 bases at J, with 13 bases between the two ends. CDR3 length equals 15 residues. Looked up from germline, CDR1 is SEHNR and CDR2 is FQNEAQ (reference sequence). Here the CDR3 DNA reads TGTGCCAGCAGCCAGGACGGGACGTACCAAGAGACCCAGTACTTC. The encoded protein is CASSQDGTYQETQYF.

This clonotype was counted between two and nine times. This chain joins TRBV5-6 and TRBJ2-2; D possibly matches TRBD1 or TRBD2 (5 bases each). This CDR3 has 17 amino acids. The germline V and J ends were trimmed by 4 bases and 6 bases, with 22 bases remaining between them. Germline V lookup: CDR1 SGHDT, CDR2 YYEEEE. This CDR3 is CASSPPTGTRGSGELFF. The CDR3 nucleotides read TGTGCCAGCAGCCCGCCGACCGGGACGCGAGGATCCGGGGAGCTGTTTTTT.

The V gene is TRBV20-1, the J gene TRBJ2-7; 7 nucleotides match TRBD2. Germline-derived CDR1 and CDR2 are DFQATT and SNEGSKA (reference sequence). The length of the CDR3 is 12 residues. V lost 0 bases to trimming and J lost 6 bases; unmatched junction nucleotides: 2. CDR3 sequence: CSAREGGVEQYF. The CDR3 coding sequence is TGCAGTGCTAGAGAGGGAGGGGTCGAGCAGTACTTC.

The V gene is TRBV11-2, the J gene TRBJ2-1; no firm D call. This CDR3 has 15 amino acids. The V end lost 2 bases, the J end lost 1 base, and 9 bases lay between the germline ends. In germline, CDR1 is SGHAT, CDR2 FQNNGV. DNA of the CDR3: TGTGCCAGCAGCTTAATTGGTTATTCCTACAATGAGCAGTTCTTC. Translation: CASSLIGYSYNEQFF.